This passage covers 4 T cell receptor beta chains from one sample sequenced in a study of CD8+CD57+ T cells in acquired aplastic anemia. Sequencing was done on patients that had shown CD8+CD57+ cell expansion by flow cytometry. Genomic DNA acted as the template from which TCR beta VDJ combination and CDR3 sequence profiling were carried out. TCRdb reprocessed the reads with MiXCR, giving one entry per CDR3 protein. The data show around 500,000 distinct CDR3 sequences, 25% to 40% seen once. Sequenced sample: sorted CD4+, CD8+, or CD8+CD57+ T cells (not recorded which) from PBMCs. These receptors all stem from a human donor with aplastic anemia.

The chain carries TRBV20-1 and TRBJ2-3, with 13 positions matching TRBD2. Looked up from germline, CDR1 is DFQATT and CDR2 is SNEGSKA (reference sequence). The CDR3 covers 15 residues. The V segment lost 5 bases and the J segment 7 bases; nucleotides outside the gene matches: 9. CDR3 coding DNA: TGCAGTGCTGGAACCGGGACTAGCGGGAAGTATACGCAGTATTTT. Protein: CSAGTGTSGKYTQYF.

Comment on this clonotype: A much larger clone sits a single nucleotide away, making a read error possible. This chain uses TRBV10-3 with TRBJ2-3; 7 nucleotides agree with TRBD2. CDR1 and CDR2 from the germline V gene are ENHRY and SYGVKD. V dropped 11 bases and J dropped 4; count of bases not matched to a gene: 6. This CDR3 is 12 amino acids long. The CDR3 nucleotides read TGTGCCGTCATGGGGGGGGCAGATACGCAGTATTTT. This sequence encodes CAVMGGADTQYF.

The chain uses TRBV25-1 and TRBJ1-6; 7 bases map to TRBD1. CDR1 MGHDK and CDR2 SYGVNS come from the germline V gene. The V gene end was trimmed by 5 bases and the J gene end by 8 bases; junction bases not matched to a gene: 12. CDR3 length equals 16 residues. The CDR3, as DNA: TGTGCCAGCAGTTTGGAGCCAGGGGGGGGTTATTCACCCCTCCACTTT. Its protein product is CASSLEPGGGYSPLHF.

This clonotype was counted ten times or more. The chain links TRBV10-3 to TRBJ2-1; D is tentatively TRBD1 or TRBD2 (5 bases each). Per germline, CDR1 ENHRY and CDR2 SYGVKD. Between the trimmed V and J ends, which lost 6 bases and 10 bases, there was a span of 13 bases. The CDR3 totals 12 residues. The CDR3 is CAIRSGSGEQFF. The CDR3 nucleotides are TGTGCCATCAGATCGGGGTCAGGGGAGCAGTTCTTC.